This TCR beta chain was retrieved from a study of T cells after yellow fever vaccination. Study at large: When fractions had low cell numbers, they were prepared with SMART-Seq v4 Ultra Low Input. General study findings and limits: Booster samples showed a return of most primary-vaccination clones (about 97% CD4, 85% to 90% CD8). Researchers report a weaker secondary response that nonetheless peaked faster, day 5 versus 15.

A 5'RACE template-switching step, the method used to make TCR cDNA, added a universal primer site and UMIs. TCRdb used MiXCR to reprocess the 5' RACE reads, holding one entry per CDR3 protein. In the table there are approximately 300,000 distinct CDR3 sequences, about 10% of which are singletons. The J segment lost 3 bases and the V segment lost 7 bases, leaving 5 bases of the junction unmatched. The CDR3 extends over 14 amino acids. Germline V gene data show CDR1 as SNHLY and CDR2 as FYNNEI. This clonotype turned up a few times. Its antigen is not identified. The chain carries TRBV2 and TRBJ2-3; 9 bases map to TRBD2. The source of this sequence is a man between 18 and 35 years old who received the YFV17D yellow fever vaccine. The input for sequencing was CD4+ T cells sorted from PBMCs, taken 45 days after the yellow fever booster vaccination. The CDR3: CASIASGKTDTQYF. The CDR3 DNA reads as TGTGCCAGCATTGCTAGCGGGAAGACAGATACGCAGTATTTT.